What follows describes a single T cell receptor beta chain. Its antigen remains unidentified. The input lacks base qualities; no much larger clone sits a single base away. These data belong to a study of identical twins (dated by TCRdb to the mid-2010s). At the level of the whole study: To test whether fetal clonotypes persist, this study deep-sequenced TCR alpha and beta repertoires from monozygotic twins, from unrelated adults of various ages, and from cord blood. Replicate twin experiments were performed at different times using different library preparation protocols to rule out contamination.

The method was 5' RACE. The data were produced on an Illumina HiSeq 2000. A universal primer binding site was added through template switching, and the final cDNA carried a unique molecular identifier so that TCR cDNA molecules could be counted accurately. Specific primers in the conserved constant-segment region were used to synthesize first-strand cDNA for TCR alpha and beta chains. To control for contamination, each cDNA library was double barcoded with a SMART-Mk sample barcode plus Illumina barcodes. TruSeq adapter sequences and Illumina sample barcodes were added in two successive PCR steps. Sequencing of the TCR alpha and beta cDNA libraries was done on the Illumina HiSeq platform using custom primers. On the study's bioinformatics: Unique molecular identifiers were extracted from raw reads with MiGEC, and CDR3 positions were determined with MiXCR. Recombination models were inferred per individual with the repgenHMM and IGoR tools using an EM algorithm. Shared clonotype analysis was performed with the tcR package in R, normalizing sharing by the product of cloneset sizes. To study raw recombination without the effects of thymic and clonal selection, out-of-frame nonproductive sequences were analyzed. TCRdb applied fastp at Q25 and MiXCR to the public reads, then kept only in-frame beta chains. Each CDR3 protein appears once, grouped with its most common genes and DNA. The V and J calls and clone size come from TCRdb's table, not from the authors' own analysis. In this sample the table shows 420,000 or so distinct CDR3 sequences, about 18% of which occur a single time. 9% to 15% of the sample lies in the top ten.

All donors were healthy Caucasians. The study also sequenced three unrelated non-twin adults: a male aged 18 to 30, a male aged 50 to 59 and a female aged 50 to 59. Using Miltenyi CD45RO+ enrichment and human naive T-cell isolation kits, memory (CD45RO+) and naive T cells were isolated from PBMC. CDR1 and CDR2 were assigned from the germline V gene (reference sequence) as LGHDT and YNNKEL. From its cysteine to its phenylalanine, the CDR3 spans 12 amino acids. Only the CDR3 DNA is retained, 36 bases long and in frame from the first base. At the junction V is shortened by 0 bases and J by 5 bases, with 4 bases in between. The paper as a whole reports these results and caveats: Fewer insertions were carried by abundant cord blood beta clonotypes, a similar but weaker trend appeared in young adult naive repertoires, and no such trend appeared in memory repertoires. Zero-insertion analyses could be partly confounded by invariant T cells such as MAIT and iNKT, though diverse VJ usage argued against such confounding for most clonotypes. Because the same donors could not be followed over many years, the conclusions depended on cross-sectional statistical analysis. Compared with coincidental sharing between unrelated individuals, out-of-frame TCR alpha sequences shared between twins had an excess of sequences with low generation probability. In monozygotic twins, out-of-frame TCR alpha sharing was systematically underestimated by recombination models, although the models agreed with sharing between unrelated individuals. Excess twin sharing in beta out-of-frame sequences was weaker because fewer shared sequences lowered the signal-to-noise ratio.

The sequence derives from a man aged 45-60 years in good health. The chain is assembled from TRBV3-1 and TRBJ2-5; no D gene can be assigned with confidence. The sequencing sample was made of naive T cells sorted from blood. Sample cell subset or site, as interpreted from the label and publication: cells isolated with a human naive T-cell isolation kit. The CDR3 reads as follows: CASSQEVETQYF. The DNA sequence follows: TGTGCCAGCAGCCAAGAAGTTGAGACCCAGTACTTC.